This record looks at one T cell receptor (beta chain) sequence and its context. Its antigen is currently unknown. The data belong to a study of cytomegalovirus exposure and HLA in healthy donors. Study in general: Of the donors genotyped, several hundred in all, 75% to 85% fell in the Caucasian-associated ancestry cluster.

It was with 60 Vbeta and 13 Jbeta primers that the PCR ran. Repertoires were generated with immunoSEQ multiplex PCR, while TCRdb's copy carries only in-frame clones and drops some. The sample holds about 110,000 clones, around 75% seen once. Whole-study results and caveats: What a later analysis showed was that several of the most significant clusters appeared linked to common viral pathogens. Immune exposure data for these donors was limited to CMV serostatus.

Germline V gene lookup returns CDR1 ENHRY and CDR2 SYGVKD. After removal of 8 bases from V and 4 bases from J, the junction contained 2 bases not matched to a gene. The CDR3 has 13 residues. The rearrangement links TRBV10-3 to TRBJ2-2; 9 nucleotides agree with TRBD1. This TCR was sampled from a man aged 35-49 years in good health and CMV-seronegative. Source material: PBMCs. This CDR3 is CAIGDRVTGELFF. The CDR3 DNA reads as TGTGCCATCGGGGACAGGGTCACCGGGGAGCTGTTTTTT.